This TCR beta chain emerged from a study of neurological immune-mediated disorders. PBMCs stored at -80 C, 2 million in total, were the source of the unsorted libraries. Ten or more counts support this clonotype. The CDR3 spans 16 residues. V shed 5 bases and J shed 0 bases, with 11 bases lying between them. Germline V gene lookup returns CDR1 SGHTA and CDR2 FQGNSA. The cDNA was synthesized by 5'RACE incorporating 10-nucleotide random UMIs. MiXCR, run by TCRdb on the 5' RACE reads, gives a single entry per CDR3 protein. This table holds some 29,000 distinct CDR3 sequences, around an eighth found once. The sequencing sample was made of PBMCs. The source of this sequence is a woman aged 60-70 years in good health. The chain is built from TRBV7-2 and TRBJ1-6, with unresolved D. The CDR3 here is CASSPWGGSYNSPLHF. CDR3 sequence (DNA): TGTGCCAGCAGCCCATGGGGTGGCTCCTATAATTCACCCCTCCACTTT.